This TCR beta chain was identified in a study of patients and donors after allogeneic stem cell transplantation. Germline CDR1 is SGHAT and CDR2 is FQDESV (reference sequence). This CDR3 is 14 amino acids long. Trimming stripped 5 bases from V and 0 bases from J, with 11 bases between. One entry per CDR3 protein results from TCRdb running MiXCR on the RT-PCR reads. The table lists over 350,000 distinct CDR3 sequences, approximately 16% of them singletons. The sequence was obtained from a human donor who was either an allogeneic HSCT recipient or a stem cell or donor lymphocyte infusion donor (not recorded which). It is not recorded whose cells these are; they may come from a transplant donor. V and J are TRBV11-1 and TRBJ2-7; no definite D call. Sequencing was carried out using blood, either unsorted or a sorted T cell fraction (not recorded which). In nucleotides, the CDR3 is TGTGCCAGCAGCCTATTGATGGCCTCCTACGAGCAGTACTTC. Its translation: CASSLLMASYEQYF.